This T cell receptor beta chain was identified in a study of cytomegalovirus exposure and HLA in healthy donors. Study outcomes and limitations: The study put about 180 TCR beta chains on its list as cytomegalovirus-associated. For presence/absence analyses, sequencing depth was assumed to be roughly uniform across donors.

The PCR employed 60 Vbeta primers together with 13 Jbeta primers. Generated by immunoSEQ multiplex PCR, the TCRdb table keeps only in-frame clones and is missing some. The table records 150,000 to 200,000 clones, 75% to 90% of them present only once. Healthy bone marrow donors supplied every sample. To note about this clone: Antigen: not known.

CDR1 is SGHVS and CDR2 is FNYEAQ in the germline V gene. The V and J ends lost 4 bases and 5 bases respectively, with 26 bases between them. This CDR3 is built from 18 residues. The genes are TRBV7-6 and TRBJ1-1; TRBD1 is a possible D gene (5 bases). The material sequenced was PBMCs. The clonotype was recovered from a woman under 30 in good health and CMV-seronegative. DNA for the CDR3: TGTGCCAGCAGCTCCATCCTACAGACAGCAGGGTTGGTGACTGAAGCTTTCTTT. This translates into CASSSILQTAGLVTEAFF.